These T cell receptor beta chains were read from a single sample in a study of early T cells in non-severe SARS-CoV-2 infection. TCRdb processed the 5' RACE reads anew with MiXCR; each CDR3 protein has one entry. The sample consists of nearly 60,000 distinct CDR3 sequences, over 9.5% of them appearing once. Sequencing was done on a sample of whole blood. Receptors were obtained from an adult who was a healthcare worker with PCR-confirmed SARS-CoV-2 infection or an uninfected control (not recorded which). Each CDR3 is given with its conserved first and last residue. A D gene is named only where the DNA matches it firmly. Not all rows give a size; the values are once, few, many and, for expanded clones, a class.

>TRBV24-1|few|TRBD2|TRBJ2-3
CATSDSDSRLAGGWSTDTQYF
TGTGCCACCAGTGACTCGGACAGCCGACTAGCGGGAGGTTGGAGCACAGATACGCAGTATTTT
>TRBV20-1|many|.|TRBJ2-5
CSAKRGAPPKETQYF
TGCAGTGCTAAGAGGGGGGCGCCGCCGAAAGAGACCCAGTACTTC
>TRBV7-9|few|.|TRBJ1-5
CASSLFPGQPQHF
TGTGCCAGCAGCTTATTCCCGGGTCAGCCCCAGCATTTT
>TRBV12-3/TRBV12-4|many|.|TRBJ1-5
CASSLARDQPQHF
TGTGCCAGCAGTTTAGCGCGTGATCAGCCCCAGCATTTT
>TRBV15|.|.|TRBJ2-7
CATSTLGRGASYEQYF
TGTGCCACCAGTACTCTGGGGCGGGGAGCTTCCTACGAGCAGTACTTC
>TRBV5-1|.|.|TRBJ2-2
CASSLTGSNTGELFF
TGCGCCAGCAGCTTAACAGGGTCGAACACCGGGGAGCTGTTTTTT
>TRBV7-9|.|.|TRBJ1-2
CASSPQMAYGYTF
TGTGCCAGCAGCCCCCAGATGGCCTATGGCTACACCTTC
>TRBV28|many|.|TRBJ2-1
CASIEGNYRFF
TGTGCCAGCATCGAAGGGAATTACCGGTTCTTC
>TRBV5-1|.|.|TRBJ1-1
CASSLETQRVGTEAFF
TGCGCCAGCAGCTTGGAGACTCAGAGAGTCGGCACTGAAGCTTTCTTT
>TRBV12-3/TRBV12-4|.|TRBD1|TRBJ1-1
CASSPRGNEAFF
TGTGCCAGCAGTCCCAGGGGGAATGAAGCTTTCTTT
>TRBV30|many|TRBD2|TRBJ2-7
CAWSVSGLVREQYF
TGTGCCTGGAGTGTGTCGGGACTAGTTCGCGAGCAGTACTTC
>TRBV27|.|.|TRBJ2-1
CASRRGGYNEQFF
TGTGCCAGCAGACGAGGGGGCTACAATGAGCAGTTCTTC
>TRBV7-2|few|TRBD2|TRBJ2-1
CASSWGLAGFEQFF
TGTGCCAGCAGCTGGGGACTAGCGGGGTTTGAGCAGTTCTTC
>TRBV3-1|many|.|TRBJ2-1
CASSQRTWPTIYNEQFF
TGTGCCAGCAGCCAGAGGACCTGGCCCACTATCTACAATGAGCAGTTCTTC
>TRBV28|.|TRBD1|TRBJ2-5
CASRPTGERTQYF
TGTGCCAGCAGACCCACAGGGGAAAGGACCCAGTACTTC
>TRBV12-3/TRBV12-4|few|TRBD1|TRBJ2-7
CASTLGQNYEQYF
TGTGCCAGCACCCTGGGACAGAACTACGAGCAGTACTTC
>TRBV29-1|.|TRBD1|TRBJ1-1
CSVPRGATEAFF
TGCAGCGTCCCCAGGGGGGCCACTGAAGCTTTCTTT
>TRBV7-9|many|.|TRBJ2-7
CASSLGFDPPTSYEQYF
TGTGCCAGCAGCTTAGGGTTTGATCCACCTACCTCCTACGAGCAGTACTTC
>TRBV15|many|.|TRBJ2-7
CATSRDLADSYEQYF
TGTGCCACCAGCAGAGATCTGGCAGACTCCTACGAGCAGTACTTC
>TRBV2|large|TRBD2|TRBJ2-1
CASSLASGGYYNEQFF
TGTGCCAGCAGTTTAGCTAGCGGGGGATACTACAATGAGCAGTTCTTC
>TRBV20-1|few|TRBD2|TRBJ2-3
CSAAPGSGSPADTQYF
TGCAGTGCCGCCCCTGGGAGCGGGAGTCCCGCAGATACGCAGTATTTT
>TRBV4-3|.|.|TRBJ1-1
CAGSQAHATEAFF
TGCGCCGGCAGCCAAGCCCACGCCACTGAAGCTTTCTTT
>TRBV7-2|few|TRBD1|TRBJ1-2
CASSLAGTGGAYGYTF
TGTGCCAGCAGCTTAGCCGGGACAGGGGGAGCCTATGGCTACACCTTC
>TRBV29-1|few|.|TRBJ2-6
CSAAAGANVLTF
TGCAGCGCTGCAGCCGGGGCCAACGTCCTGACTTTC
>TRBV4-1|.|.|TRBJ1-5
CASSQRRENQPQHF
TGCGCCAGCAGCCAACGCAGGGAAAATCAGCCCCAGCATTTT
>TRBV7-8|few|.|TRBJ2-5
CASSPLIEEETQYF
TGTGCCAGCAGCCCCCTAATTGAGGAAGAGACCCAGTACTTC
>TRBV28|.|.|TRBJ1-4
CASSSPGLSNEKLFF
TGTGCCAGCAGTTCCCCGGGTCTCTCCAATGAAAAACTGTTTTTT
>TRBV15|.|TRBD2|TRBJ2-3
CATSRERASGSRTDTQYF
TGTGCCACCAGCAGAGAAAGAGCTAGCGGGAGTAGAACAGATACGCAGTATTTT
>TRBV5-1|many|.|TRBJ2-4
CASSYGQAAPKNIQYF
TGCGCCAGCAGCTACGGTCAGGCCGCACCGAAAAACATTCAGTACTTC
>TRBV12-5|many|TRBD1|TRBJ2-7
CASGLETTGRPFEQYF
TGTGCTAGTGGTTTGGAAACGACAGGGAGACCCTTCGAGCAGTACTTC
>TRBV19|few|TRBD1|TRBJ2-1
CASSRSGGYNEQFF
TGTGCCAGTAGTAGATCAGGGGGTTACAATGAGCAGTTCTTC
>TRBV19|few|TRBD1|TRBJ2-2
CASSIVPDRVTGELFF
TGTGCCAGTAGTATAGTACCCGACAGGGTCACCGGGGAGCTGTTTTTT
>TRBV18|.|.|TRBJ2-1
CASSPPGQLSSYNEQFF
TGTGCCAGCTCACCCCCCGGACAGTTAAGCTCCTACAATGAGCAGTTCTTC
>TRBV28|many|.|TRBJ2-4
CASSLSQGASNIQYF
TGTGCCAGCAGTTTGTCACAGGGAGCGTCAAACATTCAGTACTTC
>TRBV5-1|many|.|TRBJ1-3
CASSFWPGDRNTIYF
TGCGCCAGCAGCTTCTGGCCAGGGGACAGAAACACCATATATTTT
>TRBV19|many|TRBD1|TRBJ1-5
CASSDGQGSNQPQHF
TGTGCCAGTAGCGATGGACAGGGAAGCAATCAGCCCCAGCATTTT
>TRBV29-1|many|.|TRBJ2-7
CSVGAGEGYEQYF
TGCAGCGTTGGGGCAGGGGAAGGTTACGAGCAGTACTTC
>TRBV3-1|.|.|TRBJ1-6
CASSPPLRGIDSSPLHF
TGTGCCAGCAGCCCCCCCCTTCGGGGGATTGACAGTTCACCCCTCCACTTT
>TRBV10-2|many|.|TRBJ1-1
CASSVTAEAFF
TGCGCCAGCAGTGTGACAGCTGAAGCTTTCTTT
>TRBV3-1|many|.|TRBJ2-2
CASSRGGQNTGELFF
TGTGCCAGCAGCCGAGGGGGACAGAACACCGGGGAGCTGTTTTTT